Reported below is one T cell receptor beta chain. This CDR3 is built from 15 residues. Per germline, CDR1 KGHDR and CDR2 SFDVKD. V dropped 3 bases and J dropped 5; count of bases not matched to a gene: 8. The data were obtained in a study of blood T cell repertoires in COVID-19. The wider study: Sites across the United States, Italy and Spain contributed samples from acute and convalescent COVID-19. From T cells, B-cell-depleted T cells, or PBMCs came the material, which was cDNA or gDNA.

Authors' methods: Reference gene primer amplification yielded estimated nucleated cell counts. Clones were read by immunoSEQ multiplex PCR, and TCRdb kept only the in-frame ones, dropping some. That table supplies the V and J calls and clone size; D and trimming were determined from the DNA. The sample lists about 46,000 clones; about 88% were seen once. The V gene is TRBV24-1, the J gene TRBJ2-5; 7 bases are a match to TRBD1. This TCR derives from a man aged 55 to 70 with acute or convalescent COVID-19. The material sequenced was peripheral blood. The DNA of the CDR3 is TGTGCCACCAGTGATCCAGGACAGGCGGTGGAGACCCAGTACTTC. It specifies CATSDPGQAVETQYF.